This TCR beta chain is from a study of blood T cell repertoires in COVID-19. TCRdb keeps only in-frame clones here, not all; method: immunoSEQ multiplex PCR. The table has 40,000 to 55,000 clones, nearly 80% seen once. Specimen: peripheral blood. The clonotype was recovered from a man aged 65-85 years with acute or convalescent COVID-19.

This CDR3 is CASSLGGTLVNYGYTF. The CDR3 nucleotides are TGTGCCAGCAGCTTAGGAGGGACACTCGTTAACTATGGCTACACCTTC. This chain joins TRBV7-2 and TRBJ1-2; D might be TRBD1 (6 bases). V gave up 1 base and J gave up 1 base, with 13 bases separating them. Germline CDR1 SGHTA, CDR2 FQGNSA. This CDR3 comprises 16 residues.